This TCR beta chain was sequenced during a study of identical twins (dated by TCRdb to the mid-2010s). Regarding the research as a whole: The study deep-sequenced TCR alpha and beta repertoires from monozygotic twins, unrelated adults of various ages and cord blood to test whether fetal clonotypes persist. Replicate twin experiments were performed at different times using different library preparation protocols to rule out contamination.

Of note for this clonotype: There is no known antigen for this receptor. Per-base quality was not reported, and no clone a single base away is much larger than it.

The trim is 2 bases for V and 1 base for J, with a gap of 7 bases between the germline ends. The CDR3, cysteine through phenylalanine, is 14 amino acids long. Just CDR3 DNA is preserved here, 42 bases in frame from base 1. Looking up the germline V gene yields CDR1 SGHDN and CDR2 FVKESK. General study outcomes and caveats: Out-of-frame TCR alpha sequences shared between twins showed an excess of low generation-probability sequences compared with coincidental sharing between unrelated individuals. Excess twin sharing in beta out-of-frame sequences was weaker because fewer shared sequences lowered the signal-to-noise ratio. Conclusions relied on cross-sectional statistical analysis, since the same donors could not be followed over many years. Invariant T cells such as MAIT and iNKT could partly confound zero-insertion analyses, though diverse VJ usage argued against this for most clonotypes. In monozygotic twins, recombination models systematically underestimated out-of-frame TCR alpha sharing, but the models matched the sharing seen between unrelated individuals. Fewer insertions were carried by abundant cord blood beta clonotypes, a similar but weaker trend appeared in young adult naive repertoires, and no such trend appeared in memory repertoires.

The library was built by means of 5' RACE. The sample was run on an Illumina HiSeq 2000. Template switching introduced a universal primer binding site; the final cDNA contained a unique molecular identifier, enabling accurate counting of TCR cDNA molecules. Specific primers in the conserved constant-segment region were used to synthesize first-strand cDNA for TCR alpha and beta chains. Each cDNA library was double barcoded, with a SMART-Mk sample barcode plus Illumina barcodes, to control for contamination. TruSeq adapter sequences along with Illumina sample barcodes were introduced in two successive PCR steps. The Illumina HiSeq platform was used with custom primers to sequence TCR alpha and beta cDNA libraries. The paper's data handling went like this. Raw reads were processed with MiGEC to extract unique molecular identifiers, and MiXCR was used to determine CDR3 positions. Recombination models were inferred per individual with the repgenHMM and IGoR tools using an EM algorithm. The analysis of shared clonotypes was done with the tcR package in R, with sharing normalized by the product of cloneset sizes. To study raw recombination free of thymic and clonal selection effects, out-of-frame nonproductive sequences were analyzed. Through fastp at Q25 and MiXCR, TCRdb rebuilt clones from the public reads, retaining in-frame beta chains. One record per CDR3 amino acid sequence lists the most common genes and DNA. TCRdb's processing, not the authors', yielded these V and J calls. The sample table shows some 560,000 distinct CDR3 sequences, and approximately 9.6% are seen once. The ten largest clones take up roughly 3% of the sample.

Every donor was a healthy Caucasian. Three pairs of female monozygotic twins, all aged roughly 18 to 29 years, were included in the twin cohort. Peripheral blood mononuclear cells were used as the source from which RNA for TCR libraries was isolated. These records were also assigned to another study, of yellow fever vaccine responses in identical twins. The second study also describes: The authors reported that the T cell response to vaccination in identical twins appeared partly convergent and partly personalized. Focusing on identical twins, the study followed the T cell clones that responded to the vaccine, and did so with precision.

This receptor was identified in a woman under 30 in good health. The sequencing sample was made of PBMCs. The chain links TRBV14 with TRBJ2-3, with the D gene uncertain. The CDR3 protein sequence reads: CASSQFAGTDTQYF. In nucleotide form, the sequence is TGTGCCAGCAGCCAATTCGCCGGCACAGATACGCAGTATTTT.